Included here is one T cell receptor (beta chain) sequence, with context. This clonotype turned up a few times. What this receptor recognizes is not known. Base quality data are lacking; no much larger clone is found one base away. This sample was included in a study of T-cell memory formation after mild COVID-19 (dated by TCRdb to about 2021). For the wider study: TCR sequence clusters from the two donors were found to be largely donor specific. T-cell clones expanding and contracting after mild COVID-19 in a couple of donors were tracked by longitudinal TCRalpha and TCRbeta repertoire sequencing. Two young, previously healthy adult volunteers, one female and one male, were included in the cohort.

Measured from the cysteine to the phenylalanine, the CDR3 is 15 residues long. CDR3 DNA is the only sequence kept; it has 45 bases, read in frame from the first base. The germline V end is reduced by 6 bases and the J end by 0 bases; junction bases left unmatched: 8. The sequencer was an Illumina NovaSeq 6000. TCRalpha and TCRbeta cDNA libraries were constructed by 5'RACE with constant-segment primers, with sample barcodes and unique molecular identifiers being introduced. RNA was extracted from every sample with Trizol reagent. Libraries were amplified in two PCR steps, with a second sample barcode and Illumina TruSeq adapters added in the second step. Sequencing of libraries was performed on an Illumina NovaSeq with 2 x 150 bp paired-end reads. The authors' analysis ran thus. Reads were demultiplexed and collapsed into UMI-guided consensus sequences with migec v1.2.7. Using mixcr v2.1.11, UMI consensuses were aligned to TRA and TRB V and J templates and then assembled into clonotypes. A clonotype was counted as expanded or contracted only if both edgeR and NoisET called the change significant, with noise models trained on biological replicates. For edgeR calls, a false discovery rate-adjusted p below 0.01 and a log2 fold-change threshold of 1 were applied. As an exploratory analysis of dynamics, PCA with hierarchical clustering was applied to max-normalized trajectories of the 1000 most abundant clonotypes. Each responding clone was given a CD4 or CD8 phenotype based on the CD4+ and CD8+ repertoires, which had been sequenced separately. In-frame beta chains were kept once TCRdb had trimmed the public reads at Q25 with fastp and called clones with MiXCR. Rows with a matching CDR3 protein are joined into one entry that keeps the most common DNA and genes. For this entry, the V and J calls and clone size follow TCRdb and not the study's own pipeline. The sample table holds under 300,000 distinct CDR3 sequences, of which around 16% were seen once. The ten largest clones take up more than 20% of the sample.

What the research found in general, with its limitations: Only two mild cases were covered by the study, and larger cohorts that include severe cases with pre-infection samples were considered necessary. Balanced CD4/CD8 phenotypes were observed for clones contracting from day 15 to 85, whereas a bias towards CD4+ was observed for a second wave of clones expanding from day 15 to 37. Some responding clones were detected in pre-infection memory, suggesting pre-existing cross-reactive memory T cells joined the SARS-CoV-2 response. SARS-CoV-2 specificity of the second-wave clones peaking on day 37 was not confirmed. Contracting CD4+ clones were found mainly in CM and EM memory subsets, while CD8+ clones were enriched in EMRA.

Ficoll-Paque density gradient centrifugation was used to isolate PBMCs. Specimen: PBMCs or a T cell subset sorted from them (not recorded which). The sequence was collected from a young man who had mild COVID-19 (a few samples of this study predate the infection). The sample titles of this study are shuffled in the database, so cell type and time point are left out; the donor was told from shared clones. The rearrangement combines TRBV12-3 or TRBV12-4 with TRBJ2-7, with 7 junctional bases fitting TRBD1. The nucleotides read TGTGCCAGCAGCCCCGACAGGGCCAGCTCCTACGAGCAGTACTTC. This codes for CASSPDRASSYEQYF.